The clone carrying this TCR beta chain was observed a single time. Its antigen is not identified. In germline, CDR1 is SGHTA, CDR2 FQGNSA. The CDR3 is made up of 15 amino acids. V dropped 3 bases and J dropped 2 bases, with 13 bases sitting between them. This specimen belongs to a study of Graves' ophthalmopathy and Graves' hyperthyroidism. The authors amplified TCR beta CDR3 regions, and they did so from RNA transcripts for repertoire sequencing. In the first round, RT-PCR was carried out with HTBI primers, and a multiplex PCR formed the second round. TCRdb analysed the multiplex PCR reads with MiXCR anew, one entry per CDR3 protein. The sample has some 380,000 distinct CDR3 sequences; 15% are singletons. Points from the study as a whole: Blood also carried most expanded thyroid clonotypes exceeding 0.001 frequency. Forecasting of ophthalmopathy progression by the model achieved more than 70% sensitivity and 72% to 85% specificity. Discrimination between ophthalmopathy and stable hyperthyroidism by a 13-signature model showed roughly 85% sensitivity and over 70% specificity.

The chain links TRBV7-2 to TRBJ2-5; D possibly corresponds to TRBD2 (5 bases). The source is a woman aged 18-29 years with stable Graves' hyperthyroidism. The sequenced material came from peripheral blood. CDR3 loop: CASSFGLMIQETQYF. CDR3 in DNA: TGTGCCAGCAGCTTCGGACTGATGATACAAGAGACCCAGTACTTC.